This note documents a single T cell receptor (beta chain) sequence. This likely stems from a read error, as it lies one base from a far larger clone. From germline, CDR1 is MRHNA and CDR2 SNTAGT. V lost 10 bases to trimming and J lost 1 base, with 14 bases between them. The CDR3 contains 14 residues. Two-round multiplex PCR on genomic DNA was the method by which TCR beta CDR3 was amplified. The authors ran first-round PCR with primers specific to each TRBV and TRBJ gene. TCRdb reprocessed the multiplex PCR reads via MiXCR and lists one record per CDR3 protein. The table lists fewer than 40,000 distinct CDR3 sequences, about 34% of them singletons. This specimen belongs to a study of prognosis after radiotherapy for stage I lung cancer.

The chain is built from TRBV6-4 and TRBJ1-3; D is ambiguous. The source of this sequence is a donor over 45 with non-small cell lung cancer. Material: PBMCs, obtained before or after stereotactic body radiation therapy (not recorded which). In DNA, the CDR3 is TGTGCCATCTTCGGTCCAGAATCTGGAAACACCATATATTTT. It translates to CAIFGPESGNTIYF.